A single sample gave rise to the 27 T cell receptor beta chains below, sequenced in a study of shared clonotypes between healthy human individuals (TCRdb year 2020). Receptor amplification or capture employed the immunoSEQ multiplex PCR assay. TCRdb mirrors the immuneACCESS table, restricted to in-frame sequences. Some clones are absent from its copies; in checked studies, under half trace to an unresolved V gene, and the reason for the others is unknown. The sample table lists a few million clones, approximately 90% of them with a count of one. The ten largest clones add up to over 0.12% of the sample. The sample taken for sequencing was naive CD4+ T cells sorted from blood. The cell subset or site label, as the study defines it: CD45RA+ positively selected. These receptors came from a man aged 18-30 years in good health.

The chain carries TRBV5-4 and TRBJ2-2, with 9 bases lining up with TRBD2. From germline, CDR1 is SGHNT and CDR2 YYREEE (reference sequence). The CDR3 contains 16 residues. The CDR3: CATTGASGMNTGELFF. In DNA, the CDR3 is TGTGCTACAACCGGGGCTAGCGGGATGAACACCGGGGAGCTGTTTTTT. Filled out from reference TRBV5-4 and TRBJ2-2, the complete variable domain reads ETGVTQSPTHLIKTRGQQVTLRCSSQSGHNTVSWYQQALGQGPQFIFQYYREEENGRGNFPPRFSGLQFPNYSSELNVNALELDDSALYLCATTGASGMNTGELFFGEGSRLTVL.

This chain links TRBV7-3 with TRBJ2-7; no firm D call. This CDR3 is 14 amino acids long. The V and J ends lost 1 base and 0 bases respectively, with 7 bases between them. CDR1 is SGHTA, CDR2 FQGTGA, per germline. The CDR3 loop reads CASSLNPGSYEQYF. The CDR3 nucleotides read TGTGCCAGCAGCTTAAATCCAGGCTCCTACGAGCAGTACTTC. Supplemented by reference TRBV7-3 and TRBJ2-7, the full variable domain reads GAGVSQTPSNKVTEKGKYVELRCDPISGHTALYWYRQSLGQGPEFLIYFQGTGAADDSGLPNDRFFAVRPEGSVSTLKIQRTERGDSAVYLCASSLNPGSYEQYFGPGTRLTVT.

The CDR3 DNA sequence: TGTGCCTGGAGGCGAACCGGGACAACTAATGAAAAACTGTTTTTT. Protein sequence: CAWRRTGTTNEKLFF. V and J are TRBV30 and TRBJ1-4; D is ambiguous. The germline V gene has CDR1 GTSNPN and CDR2 SVGIG (reference sequence). The CDR3 loop spans 15 amino acids. The germline V and J ends were trimmed by 3 bases and 0 bases, with 11 bases remaining between them.

V gene TRBV6-1 combines with J gene TRBJ1-4; 8 bases align to TRBD1. This CDR3 contains 14 residues. Germline V gives CDR1 MNHNS, CDR2 SASEGT. The J segment lost 3 bases and the V segment lost 6 bases, leaving 3 bases of the junction unmatched. CDR3 sequence: CASRGTGPNEKLFF. The CDR3 DNA reads TGTGCCAGCAGGGGGACAGGACCTAATGAAAAACTGTTTTTT.

The chain uses TRBV6-5 and TRBJ2-3; D remains unclear. V dropped 5 bases and J dropped 4 bases, with 13 bases sitting between them. The CDR3 is 14 amino acids. In germline, CDR1 is MNHEY, CDR2 SVGAGI. The CDR3 sequence: CASSTYLTADTQYF. CDR3 DNA sequence: TGTGCCAGCAGTACCTACCTTACGGCAGATACGCAGTATTTT.

The chain links TRBV29-1 to TRBJ1-1, with D unclear. Trimming took 2 bases from V and 1 from J, leaving 11 bases between them. CDR1 and CDR2 (germline): SQVTM, ANQGSEA. CDR3 length equals 14 residues. The CDR3 region has the DNA TGCAGCGTTGAAAGGCGACACCCGAACACTGAAGCTTTCTTT. Its protein product is CSVERRHPNTEAFF.

The chain combines TRBV15 with TRBJ2-5; 11 bases line up with TRBD2. Per germline, CDR1 LNHNV and CDR2 YYDKDF (reference sequence). This CDR3 has 14 amino acids. V was clipped by 6 bases and J by 4 bases; unmatched bases: 4. The CDR3 nucleotides are TGTGCCACCAGAGATAGCGGGAGGGGAGAGACCCAGTACTTC. It translates to CATRDSGRGETQYF.

This chain connects TRBV12-5 to TRBJ2-3; D possibly uses TRBD1 or TRBD2 (5 bases each). Germline V gene lookup returns CDR1 LGHNT and CDR2 FRNRAP. The V and J ends lost 2 bases and 0 bases respectively, with 18 bases between them. The length of the CDR3 is 18 residues. The CDR3 region is CASGLSPKDGASTDTQYF. The CDR3 region has the DNA TGTGCTAGTGGTTTGAGCCCCAAGGACGGGGCTAGCACAGATACGCAGTATTTT.

This clone was recorded only once. The chain has TRBV10-3 and TRBJ2-5, with a weak D call TRBD1 (6 bases). The V gene's germline CDR1 is ENHRY and CDR2 SYGVKD. The V end lost 10 bases, the J end lost 9 bases, and 21 bases lay between the germline ends. The CDR3 consists of 13 residues. The CDR3 DNA sequence: TGTGCCACCTCGGACAGCGAGGAGACGTCCCAGTACTTC. It codes for CATSDSEETSQYF.

The J gene is TRBJ2-1, the V gene TRBV6-1, with 16 bases fitting TRBD2. Germline assignment: CDR1 MNHNS and CDR2 SASEGT. The V gene end was trimmed by 3 bases and the J gene end by 5 bases; junction bases not matched to a gene: 4. This CDR3 comprises 17 residues. The CDR3: CASSEGTSGGANNEQFF. DNA for the CDR3: TGTGCCAGCAGTGAGGGGACTAGCGGGGGGGCCAACAATGAGCAGTTCTTC.

The rearrangement uses TRBV19 and TRBJ2-7, with a tentative D call TRBD2 (6 bases). Germline V lookup: CDR1 LNHDA, CDR2 SQIVND (reference sequence). The V gene lost 5 bases and the J gene lost 0 bases, with 14 bases spanning the gap. The CDR3 has 15 amino acids. The CDR3 here is CASSSWAGSSYEQYF. The CDR3 DNA follows: TGTGCCAGTAGTTCCTGGGCGGGGAGCTCCTACGAGCAGTACTTC.

The chain couples TRBV30 to TRBJ2-3; possibly TRBD1 for D (8 bases). The length of the CDR3 is 14 residues. V gave up 8 bases and J gave up 3 bases, with 18 bases separating them. Per germline, CDR1 GTSNPN and CDR2 SVGIG (reference sequence). The CDR3 bases are TGTGCCCGTAACAGGGGGGGCGTGACAGATACGCAGTATTTT. Encoded protein: CARNRGGVTDTQYF.

The chain has TRBV7-3 and TRBJ2-3, with 10 bases fitting TRBD2. CDR1 and CDR2 from the germline V gene are SGHTA and FQGTGA. The CDR3 totals 16 residues. V was clipped by 1 base and J by 11 bases; unmatched bases: 12. The CDR3 is CASSLMGSGGPSGQYF. The CDR3 bases are TGTGCCAGCAGCTTAATGGGTAGCGGGGGGCCGTCGGGGCAGTATTTT.

The rearrangement links TRBV6-1 to TRBJ1-3, with D perhaps TRBD1 (6 bases). Germline V gene sequence: CDR1 MNHNS, CDR2 SASEGT. CDR3 size: 16 residues. Trimming took 0 bases from V and 4 from J, leaving 13 bases between them. CDR3 region: CASSEAMTGAGNTIYF. CDR3 bases: TGTGCCAGCAGTGAAGCTATGACAGGCGCAGGAAACACCATATATTTT.

This chain joins TRBV10-1 and TRBJ2-3; 9 bases map to TRBD1. CDR3 length: 15 amino acids. Germline trimming cut 6 bases from V and 0 bases from J; bases unmatched to any gene: 4. Germline values: CDR1 WNHNN, CDR2 SYGVQD (reference sequence). CDR3 in amino acids: CASSATGGSTDTQYF. The CDR3 DNA is TGCGCCAGCAGCGCGACAGGGGGTAGCACAGATACGCAGTATTTT.

For the CDR3, the DNA is TGTGCCAGCAGCGTAGGGGGTAGCAGGTACCAAGAGACCCAGTACTTC. Protein sequence: CASSVGGSRYQETQYF. The chain uses TRBV9 and TRBJ2-5; D call uncertain. V gave up 0 bases and J gave up 0 bases, with 12 bases separating them. From germline, CDR1 is SGDLS and CDR2 YYNGEE. This CDR3 is 16 amino acids long.

The chain employs TRBV18 and TRBJ1-6; D is undetermined. From germline, CDR1 is KGHSH and CDR2 LQKENI. Trimming removed 2 bases from V and 13 bases from J, with 15 bases in between. This CDR3 is 14 amino acids long. The CDR3 spells CASSPTLPLGPLHF. DNA for the CDR3: TGTGCCAGCTCACCAACACTACCCCTTGGGCCCCTCCACTTT. The whole variable domain, filled in from reference TRBV18 and TRBJ1-6, reads NAGVMQNPRHLVRRRGQEARLRCSPMKGHSHVYWYRQLPEEGLKFMVYLQKENIIDESGMPKERFSAEFPKEGPSILRIQQVVRGDSAAYFCASSPTLPLGPLHFGNGTRLTVT.

A note on this clone: This same CDR3 is encoded by further DNA sequences in the sample. The chain links TRBV4-3 to TRBJ2-1; 7 nucleotides match TRBD1. In germline, CDR1 is LGHNA, CDR2 YSLEER. The CDR3 is made up of 15 amino acids. Trimming at V came to 1 base and at J to 4 bases, leaving 4 bases not matched to a gene. The CDR3 region has the DNA TGCGCCAGCAGCCAAGGACAGGGAAGTTACAATGAGCAGTTCTTC. Protein: CASSQGQGSYNEQFF.

The chain recombines TRBV2 with TRBJ1-2; D perhaps matches TRBD1 (6 bases). Trimming left V 7 bases short and J 5 bases short, with 17 bases between. The CDR3 consists of 14 residues. CDR1 is SNHLY and CDR2 is FYNNEI in the germline V gene. CDR3 in DNA: TGTGCCAGCATGAGGGGGGGCGCTTGGTATGGCTACACCTTC. Protein sequence: CASMRGGAWYGYTF.

This clone occurred once. This chain joins TRBV4-3 and TRBJ2-7; the D is unclear. Germline V gene lookup returns CDR1 LGHNA and CDR2 YSLEER. The CDR3 loop spans 15 amino acids. V was cut by 0 bases and J by 6 bases, with 15 bases left in between. DNA of the CDR3: TGCGCCAGCAGCCAAGATACTGGGTCCCATCGCGAGCAGTACTTC. Amino acid sequence: CASSQDTGSHREQYF.

In the case of this clone: Other DNA variants within this sample encode the same CDR3. The rearrangement uses TRBV30 and TRBJ1-3; maybe TRBD1 (5 bases). The CDR3 is 13 amino acids. CDR1 GTSNPN and CDR2 SVGIG come from the germline V gene (reference sequence). V dropped 0 bases and J dropped 4 bases, with 7 bases sitting between them. The CDR3 DNA reads TGTGCCTGGAGTGTCGCAGGGGGAAACACCATATATTTT. Protein: CAWSVAGGNTIYF.

This clone appeared a few times. The DNA for the CDR3 is TGTGCCAGCTCACCGACAGGGACCCCTTGGAATTCACCCCTCCACTTT. Its translation: CASSPTGTPWNSPLHF. The chain couples TRBV18 to TRBJ1-6; 7 nucleotides agree with TRBD1. J was trimmed by 7 bases and V by 3 bases; bases with no gene match: 9. The CDR3 spans 16 residues. Germline lookup yields CDR1 KGHSH and CDR2 LQKENI.

Turning to this clone: This sample includes further DNA sequences coding for the same CDR3. V and J are TRBV28 and TRBJ1-2; no reliable D call. In germline, CDR1 is MDHEN, CDR2 SYDVKM. V shed 2 bases and J shed 5 bases, with 6 bases lying between them. The CDR3 contains 12 residues. CDR3 region: CASSLEGYGYTF. CDR3 bases: TGTGCCAGCAGTTTAGAAGGGTATGGCTACACCTTC.

V and J are TRBV6-5 and TRBJ2-1, with TRBD1 identical over 7 bases. The J segment lost 12 bases and the V segment lost 6 bases, leaving 5 bases of the junction unmatched. From germline, CDR1 is MNHEY and CDR2 SVGAGI. The CDR3 has 11 residues. The CDR3 loop is CASRDRVGQFF. The CDR3 DNA reads TGTGCCAGCAGAGACAGGGTCGGGCAGTTCTTC.

The chain carries TRBV18 and TRBJ2-2, with D perhaps TRBD1 or TRBD2 (5 bases each). Trimming took off 4 bases at V and 0 bases at J, with 6 bases between the two ends. Germline CDR1 reads KGHSH; CDR2 reads LQKENI. The CDR3 is 14 residues long. CDR3 sequence (DNA): TGTGCCAGCTCACAGGGACCGAACACCGGGGAGCTGTTTTTT. Its protein is CASSQGPNTGELFF.

The chain employs TRBV7-3 and TRBJ2-3; no clear D. Germline V gene sequence: CDR1 SGHTA, CDR2 FQGTGA. Between the trimmed V and J ends, which lost 3 bases and 4 bases, there was a span of 11 bases. CDR3 length equals 14 residues. In DNA, the CDR3 is TGTGCCAGCAGCTTCTCTTCCACCCCAGATACGCAGTATTTT. This translates into CASSFSSTPDTQYF.

This rearrangement joins TRBV4-3 to TRBJ1-1; D is possibly TRBD1 (5 bases). This CDR3 spans 15 amino acids. V lost 0 bases to trimming and J lost 0 bases, with 8 bases between them. Germline V gene sequence: CDR1 LGHNA, CDR2 YSLEER. The CDR3 DNA reads TGCGCCAGCAGCCAAGAGCGGACACTGAACACTGAAGCTTTCTTT. Its translation is CASSQERTLNTEAFF.